The present entry profiles one T cell receptor beta chain with its context. Antigen unknown. This sample stems from a study of cytomegalovirus exposure and HLA in healthy donors. Turning to the study itself: Of a few hundred genotyped donors, around 76% clustered with self-reported Caucasian donors. Study observations and caveats: Later, an analysis found that common viral pathogens appeared to be linked with several of the most significant clusters.

Trimming cost V 4 bases and J 5 bases, with 17 bases left between them. Germline V gives CDR1 MNHNS, CDR2 SASEGT. The CDR3 contains 15 residues. The PCR employed 60 Vbeta primers together with 13 Jbeta primers. Profiled with immunoSEQ multiplex PCR; TCRdb holds only in-frame clones, not every one. The table has approximately 90,000 clones, around 77% seen once. This receptor was obtained from a man aged 35 to 55 in good health and CMV-seronegative. V usage is TRBV6-1 and J usage is TRBJ1-1; weak D call: TRBD1 (6 bases). What was sequenced was PBMCs. Here the CDR3 reads CASSGLGASWTEAFF. CDR3 nucleotide sequence: TGTGCCAGCAGTGGTTTGGGGGCTTCATGGACTGAAGCTTTCTTT.